These 21 T cell receptor beta chains came from one sample sequenced in a study of blood T cell repertoires in COVID-19. Some clones are missing from TCRdb's copy, which holds only in-frame ones; the method was immunoSEQ multiplex PCR. The sample carries tens of thousands of clones, about 83% recorded once. Sequences were obtained from peripheral blood. Every receptor here comes from a human donor in a cohort sampled during active COVID-19.

This clone has a handful of counts. The chain links TRBV7-2 to TRBJ2-5; D gene unclear. This CDR3 is built from 17 residues. V lost 1 base to trimming and J lost 5 bases, with 20 bases between them. Germline CDR1 reads SGHTA; CDR2 reads FQGNSA. The CDR3, as DNA: TGTGCCAGCAGCTTAGTCCCTGGAGCGTTTAATGGGGAGACCCAGTACTTC. Encoded protein: CASSLVPGAFNGETQYF.

The chain recombines TRBV7-9 with TRBJ2-5, with 8 bases that match TRBD2. The CDR3 runs to 13 residues. The V gene end was trimmed by 8 bases and the J gene end by 5 bases; junction bases not matched to a gene: 7. Germline CDR1 reads SEHNR; CDR2 reads FQNEAQ (reference sequence). The CDR3 sequence: CASGPASGETQYF. In nucleotides, the CDR3 is TGTGCCAGCGGTCCGGCTAGCGGGGAGACCCAGTACTTC.

V is TRBV7-2 and J is TRBJ2-5; TRBD2 agrees at 9 bases. Germline trimming cut 5 bases from V and 2 bases from J; bases unmatched to any gene: 3. Germline CDR1 reads SGHTA; CDR2 reads FQGNSA. The CDR3 length is 14 residues. The CDR3, as DNA: TGTGCCAGCAGCCGCGGGAGGGAACAAGAGACCCAGTACTTC. Protein: CASSRGREQETQYF. The whole variable domain, remainder taken from reference TRBV7-2 and TRBJ2-5, is GAGVSQSPSNKVTEKGKDVELRCDPISGHTALYWYRQSLGQGLEFLIYFQGNSAPDKSGLPSDRFSAERTGGSVSTLTIQRTQQEDSAVYLCASSRGREQETQYFGPGTRLLVL.

The chain has TRBV4-2 and TRBJ2-5, with TRBD2 as a possible D gene (6 bases). CDR1 is LGHNA and CDR2 is YNFKEQ in the germline V gene. This CDR3 spans 15 amino acids. V was clipped by 1 base and J by 1 base, with 10 bases between them. CDR3 amino acids: CASSQGRLGQETQYF. The CDR3 coding sequence is TGTGCCAGCAGCCAAGGTCGACTAGGCCAAGAGACCCAGTACTTC.

The chain uses TRBV7-9 and TRBJ2-5, with 12 positions matching TRBD2. The CDR3 runs to 15 residues. J lost 5 bases, V lost 5 bases, and 6 bases had no gene match. Germline V gives CDR1 SEHNR, CDR2 FQNEAQ (reference sequence). CDR3 nucleotides: TGTGCCAGCAGCATACTAGCGGGAGGCTCGGAGACCCAGTACTTC. It translates to CASSILAGGSETQYF.

This sequence joins TRBV19 and TRBJ1-1, with a possible D match to TRBD1 (5 bases). The germline gives CDR1 LNHDA, CDR2 SQIVND (reference sequence). This CDR3 comprises 15 residues. V was cut by 4 bases and J by 8 bases, with 20 bases left in between. The CDR3 bases are TGTGCCAGTAGTAACAGGCAGCTGCTAAAAAAAGAAGCTTTCTTT. Translating it yields CASSNRQLLKKEAFF.

The chain carries TRBV5-1 and TRBJ1-4, with 9 bases identical to TRBD1. This CDR3 has 15 residues. V was clipped by 0 bases and J by 7 bases; unmatched bases: 4. Germline-derived CDR1 and CDR2 are SGHRS and YFSETQ. CDR3 coding DNA: TGCGCCAGCAGCTTGGGACAGGGGGTTTCTGAAAAACTGTTTTTT. Its protein is CASSLGQGVSEKLFF. The entire variable domain, with the rest obtained from reference TRBV5-1 and TRBJ1-4, is as follows: KAGVTQTPRYLIKTRGQQVTLSCSPISGHRSVSWYQQTPGQGLQFLFEYFSETQRNKGNFPGRFSGRQFSNSRSEMNVSTLELGDSALYLCASSLGQGVSEKLFFGSGTQLSVL.

This clone was detected a few times. The V call is TRBV28, the J call TRBJ1-4; D may be TRBD1 (5 bases). CDR1 MDHEN and CDR2 SYDVKM come from the germline V gene. This CDR3 region has 17 residues. Trimming removed 5 bases at V and 2 bases at J, with 18 bases between. The CDR3 DNA sequence: TGTGCCAGCAGTCCTTACCTCCAGGGAGGGACTAATGAAAAACTGTTTTTT. This encodes CASSPYLQGGTNEKLFF.

This clone has a handful of counts. The same CDR3 also results from other DNA sequences found in this sample. The gene calls are TRBV7-2 and TRBJ1-5; D is unresolved. Germline lookup yields CDR1 SGHTA and CDR2 FQGNSA. The CDR3 is 14 residues long. V gave up 3 bases and J gave up 2 bases, with 8 bases separating them. CDR3 bases: TGTGCCAGCAGCTTTCTCGGTGGCAATCAGCCCCAGCATTTT. Protein: CASSFLGGNQPQHF.

A few counts support this clone. The gene calls are TRBV18 and TRBJ2-1, with TRBD2 identical over 10 bases. Trimming removed 4 bases from V and 2 bases from J; junction bases left unmatched: 2. There are 15 residues in the CDR3. Germline-derived CDR1 and CDR2 are KGHSH and LQKENI. Written as DNA, the CDR3 is TGTGCCAGCTCACTCGGACTAGCGGCCTACAATGAGCAGTTCTTC. Residues: CASSLGLAAYNEQFF. The whole variable domain, remainder taken from reference TRBV18 and TRBJ2-1, is NAGVMQNPRHLVRRRGQEARLRCSPMKGHSHVYWYRQLPEEGLKFMVYLQKENIIDESGMPKERFSAEFPKEGPSILRIQQVVRGDSAAYFCASSLGLAAYNEQFFGPGTRLTVL.

Points on this clone: One end of the junction is discordant with germline, which a read error may explain. The chain carries TRBV2 and TRBJ1-2; the match to TRBD1 covers 8 bases. Germline V gene data show CDR1 as SNHLY and CDR2 as FYNNEI. This CDR3 contains 10 residues. DNA for the CDR3: TGTGCCAGCCAAATCGACAGGGGAGGATTC. Amino acids: CASQIDRGGF.

The chain recombines TRBV6-5 with TRBJ1-1, with a weak D call TRBD1 (5 bases). Trimming stripped 7 bases from V and 5 bases from J, with 17 bases between. This CDR3 contains 14 residues. Looked up from germline, CDR1 is MNHEY and CDR2 is SVGAGI. CDR3 amino acids: CASKLSTRATEAFF. The CDR3 nucleotides are TGTGCCAGCAAGTTGTCAACCAGGGCGACTGAAGCTTTCTTT.

The V call is TRBV7-2, the J call TRBJ2-5; D is unclear. The CDR3 has 13 amino acids. Trimming cost V 5 bases and J 2 bases, with 9 bases left between them. The germline V gene encodes CDR1 SGHTA and CDR2 FQGNSA. The DNA for the CDR3 is TGTGCCAGCAGCGCAGGCCGACAAGAGACCCAGTACTTC. Its translation is CASSAGRQETQYF.

V and J are TRBV7-2 and TRBJ2-2; TRBD2 matches 9 bases. J gave up 5 bases and V 4 bases, and 5 bases lay outside the gene matches. The CDR3 runs to 15 residues. From germline, CDR1 is SGHTA and CDR2 FQGNSA. CDR3 region: CASSSTSGATGELFF. CDR3 sequence (DNA): TGTGCCAGCAGCTCGACTAGCGGAGCAACCGGGGAGCTGTTTTTT.

This rearrangement joins TRBV28 to TRBJ2-1; 11 bases align to TRBD2. The V and J ends lost 11 bases and 9 bases, in that order; junction bases with no gene match: 18. The CDR3 extends over 16 amino acids. From germline, CDR1 is MDHEN and CDR2 SYDVKM. CDR3 protein: CAARKGIAGGLSEQFF. CDR3 DNA sequence: TGTGCCGCGAGGAAGGGAATAGCGGGAGGGTTATCTGAGCAGTTCTTC.

This chain connects TRBV19 to TRBJ2-1; TRBD1 is a possible D gene (5 bases). This CDR3 region has 13 residues. Trimming took off 1 base at V and 8 bases at J, with 9 bases between the two ends. From germline, CDR1 is LNHDA and CDR2 SQIVND (reference sequence). CDR3 amino acids: CASSIGRGDEQFF. CDR3 bases: TGTGCCAGTAGTATAGGTAGGGGCGATGAGCAGTTCTTC. The full variable domain, rest sourced from reference TRBV19 and TRBJ2-1, is DGGITQSPKYLFRKEGQNVTLSCEQNLNHDAMYWYRQDPGQGLRLIYYSQIVNDFQKGDIAEGYSVSREKKESFPLTVTSAQKNPTAFYLCASSIGRGDEQFFGPGTRLTVL.

V gene TRBV14 combines with J gene TRBJ2-7, with 9 bases lining up with TRBD2. Germline CDR1 and CDR2: SGHDN and FVKESK. CDR3 length equals 15 residues. V lost 1 base and J lost 2; bases outside the gene matches: 3. The CDR3 region is CASSQGLAGPYEQYF. The CDR3 bases are TGTGCCAGCAGCCAAGGTCTAGCGGGACCCTACGAGCAGTACTTC.

The J gene is TRBJ2-1, the V gene TRBV19; D is undetermined. The CDR3 is made up of 14 amino acids. The germline V gene encodes CDR1 LNHDA and CDR2 SQIVND (reference sequence). Trimming took 8 bases from V and 0 from J, leaving 11 bases between them. The CDR3 loop reads CASSVLVSYNEQFF. The CDR3 bases are TGTGCCAGTTCTGTACTCGTCTCCTACAATGAGCAGTTCTTC.

This clone was counted only a few times. J is TRBJ1-5 and V is TRBV2; TRBD1 is a possible D gene (5 bases). Germline CDR1 and CDR2: SNHLY and FYNNEI. Deletions cut 8 bases from V and 0 bases from J, with 17 bases between. The CDR3 consists of 16 residues. The CDR3 spells CASGTLAGNSNQPQHF. The CDR3, as DNA: TGTGCCAGCGGGACTCTCGCAGGAAATAGCAATCAGCCCCAGCATTTT.

J is TRBJ2-6 and V is TRBV18; D call uncertain. V lost 0 bases and J 5 bases, leaving 8 bases between the germline ends. Germline CDR1 reads KGHSH; CDR2 reads LQKENI. This CDR3 comprises 15 residues. The CDR3 bases are TGTGCCAGCTCACCACCGAGTGGTCGGGCCAACGTCCTGACTTTC. This translates into CASSPPSGRANVLTF.

CDR3 protein: CASSLWLAGIQETQYF. CDR3 DNA sequence: TGTGCCAGCAGCTTGTGGCTAGCGGGAATCCAAGAGACCCAGTACTTC. This chain links TRBV5-4 with TRBJ2-5; 9 nucleotides match TRBD2. The CDR3 sequence is 16 residues long. The V segment lost 1 base and the J segment 1 base; nucleotides outside the gene matches: 5. CDR1 is SGHNT and CDR2 is YYREEE in the germline V gene (reference sequence). Combining the CDR3 with reference TRBV5-4 and TRBJ2-5 gives the whole variable domain ETGVTQSPTHLIKTRGQQVTLRCSSQSGHNTVSWYQQALGQGPQFIFQYYREEENGRGNFPPRFSGLQFPNYSSELNVNALELDDSALYLCASSLWLAGIQETQYFGPGTRLLVL.